This is a list of T cell receptor beta chains from one sample in a study of blood T cell repertoires in COVID-19. Assay: immunoSEQ multiplex PCR; the TCRdb copy retains only in-frame clones and omits some. Of 300,000 to 500,000 clones in the sample, 70% to 90% are singletons; the top ten hold about 2.1%. The sequenced material came from PBMCs or T cells enriched from blood (not recorded which). The receptor set was obtained from a woman aged 40 to 50 with acute COVID-19. Each CDR3 is given without its conserved first and last residue. Clone sizes are given selectively: once, few, many, or a class where the clone is expanded.

v_call	j_call	clone_size	cdr3_aa
TRBV30	TRBJ1-4	.	AWSVGFRYTDKSNEKLF
TRBV11-2	TRBJ1-1	many	ASSRTVNTEAF
TRBV18	TRBJ1-5	once	ASSPDRTNQPQH
TRBV9	TRBJ1-2	few	ASSVAFQPSGYT
TRBV24-1	TRBJ2-3	.	ATRGERDTDTQY
TRBV5-1	TRBJ2-1	once	ASSLRQASSYNEQF
TRBV7-8	TRBJ2-5	.	ASSELAGREETQY
TRBV19	TRBJ1-1	.	ASSSPGGQSSTEAF
TRBV18	TRBJ1-6	.	ASSKSGDNSPLH
TRBV20-1	TRBJ1-2	.	SASQQEGYT
TRBV12-3/TRBV12-4	TRBJ2-3	.	ASSFKGADTQY
TRBV2	TRBJ1-1	.	ARYNVNTEAF
TRBV30	TRBJ2-7	.	AWSVSGSYEQY
TRBV7-9	TRBJ1-4	.	ASSPQGAWDEKLF
TRBV7-9	TRBJ1-1	once	ASSLDFRFAPLNTEAF
TRBV7-8	TRBJ1-6	.	ASSLATDSPLH
TRBV7-9	TRBJ1-2	.	ASSSAGQGGIVYGYT
TRBV3-1/TRBV3-2	TRBJ1-1	.	ASSPLATTEAF
TRBV15	TRBJ2-7	.	ATSRPPGAEQY
TRBV2	TRBJ1-1	few	ASSGDSNTEAF
TRBV15	TRBJ2-3	.	ATTLQVGTDTQY
TRBV6-6	TRBJ1-3	.	ASSYEGAGYTIY
TRBV27	TRBJ1-1	.	ASSLGQGKTEAF
TRBV6-1	TRBJ1-6	.	ASSEENQGDSPLH
TRBV10-3	TRBJ1-5	.	ASTGASNQPQH
TRBV4-1	TRBJ2-2	.	ASSRLVSNTGELF